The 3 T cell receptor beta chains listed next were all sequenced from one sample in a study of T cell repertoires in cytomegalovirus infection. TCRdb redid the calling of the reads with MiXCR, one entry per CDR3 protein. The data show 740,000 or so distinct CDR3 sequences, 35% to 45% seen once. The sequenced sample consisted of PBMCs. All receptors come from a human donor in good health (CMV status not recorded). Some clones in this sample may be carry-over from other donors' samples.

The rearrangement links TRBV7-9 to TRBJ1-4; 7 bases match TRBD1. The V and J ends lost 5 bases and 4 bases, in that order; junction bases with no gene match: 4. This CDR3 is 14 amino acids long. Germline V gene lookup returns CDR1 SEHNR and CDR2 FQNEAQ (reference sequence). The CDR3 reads CASSLTGSNEKLFF. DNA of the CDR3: TGTGCCAGCAGCCTGACAGGGAGTAATGAAAAACTGTTTTTT.

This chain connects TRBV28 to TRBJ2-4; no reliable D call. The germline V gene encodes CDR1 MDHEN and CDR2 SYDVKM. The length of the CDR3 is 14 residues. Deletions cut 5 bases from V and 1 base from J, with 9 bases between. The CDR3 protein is CASSPQWAKNIQYF. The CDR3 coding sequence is TGTGCCAGCAGTCCCCAGTGGGCCAAAAACATTCAGTACTTC.

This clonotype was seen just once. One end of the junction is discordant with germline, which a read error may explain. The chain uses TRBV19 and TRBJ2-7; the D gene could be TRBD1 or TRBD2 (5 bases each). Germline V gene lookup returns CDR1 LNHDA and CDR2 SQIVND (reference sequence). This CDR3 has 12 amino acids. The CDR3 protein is CSSGHGANEQYF. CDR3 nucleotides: TGTTCCAGTGGTCACGGGGCCAACGAGCAGTACTTC.